This T cell receptor (beta chain) appears in the sequencing data of a study of T cell repertoires in cytomegalovirus infection. Overall study findings and caveats: People with CMV and the relevant HLA were identified by cumulative public TCR beta family frequency. Dominant in the ex vivo response were TCR beta clonotypes restricted by HLA-C and specific for CMV.

With regard to this clonotype: Its antigen is undetermined.

TCRdb redid the calling of the reads with MiXCR, one entry per CDR3 protein. Seen here are over 250,000 distinct CDR3 sequences, roughly 23% observed once, and the top ten hold approximately 15%. The source material was PBMCs. The TCR was taken from a human donor in good health (CMV status not recorded). Some clones in this sample may be carry-over from other donors' samples.

DNA for the CDR3: TGTGCCAGCAGTTTCCCCCCCCCCGAGCAGTACTTC. Its translation is CASSFPPPEQYF. The chain couples TRBV27 to TRBJ2-7; D gene ambiguous. In germline, CDR1 is MNHEY, CDR2 SMNVEV (reference sequence). Between the trimmed V and J ends, which lost 3 bases and 6 bases, there was a span of 9 bases. The CDR3 extends over 12 amino acids.